Shown below are 13 T cell receptor beta chains from a single sample sequenced in a study of T cells in Graves' hyperthyroidism and ophthalmopathy. Template material for amplifying TCR beta CDR3 regions consisted of RNA transcripts. The HTBI primer set drove a first-round RT-PCR of the TCR CDR3. TCRdb independently ran MiXCR on the multiplex PCR reads; one entry per CDR3 protein. Of about 560,000 distinct CDR3 sequences in the sample, approximately 16% were seen once. The sample taken for sequencing was blood. The source of these receptors is a woman between 18 and 30 years old with Graves' hyperthyroidism.

This clonotype occurred many times. This sequence joins TRBV5-1 and TRBJ1-5; D unclear. Germline loops: CDR1 SGHRS, CDR2 YFSETQ. The CDR3 totals 15 residues. V was trimmed by 6 bases and J by 1 base, leaving 14 bases between them. CDR3 in amino acids: CASTPDGSSNQPQHF. In nucleotides, the CDR3 is TGCGCCAGCACCCCAGACGGTTCGAGCAATCAGCCCCAGCATTTT.

A few counts support this clonotype. The chain uses TRBV18 and TRBJ2-7; D is uncertain. V was trimmed by 1 base and J by 6 bases, leaving 10 bases between them. Germline CDR1 KGHSH, CDR2 LQKENI. CDR3 length equals 13 residues. CDR3 sequence (DNA): TGTGCCAGCTCACCACAACTGACCGGCGAGCAGTACTTC. This encodes CASSPQLTGEQYF.

This clonotype appeared many times. The chain links TRBV30 to TRBJ1-1, with D hard to call. The V gene lost 3 bases and the J gene lost 0 bases, with 17 bases spanning the gap. Germline-derived CDR1 and CDR2 are GTSNPN and SVGIG (reference sequence). CDR3 length: 16 amino acids. The DNA of the CDR3 is TGTGCCTGGAGATTGGGAGAGTGGTATATGAACACTGAAGCTTTCTTT. This translates into CAWRLGEWYMNTEAFF.

V gene TRBV7-2 combines with J gene TRBJ2-3, with TRBD1 as a possible D gene (7 bases). The CDR3 has 14 residues. The germline V and J ends were trimmed by 7 bases and 6 bases, with 17 bases remaining between them. Germline V gene lookup returns CDR1 SGHTA and CDR2 FQGNSA. The CDR3 bases are TGTGCCAGCACATTCGACAGGGCGGGGGATACGCAGTATTTT. Its translation: CASTFDRAGDTQYF.

This clonotype was observed many times. This chain links TRBV5-1 with TRBJ1-2; D perhaps matches TRBD1 (6 bases). The CDR3 is 12 amino acids. The V end was cut by 4 bases, the J end by 7 bases, with 11 bases between. Germline lookup yields CDR1 SGHRS and CDR2 YFSETQ. In DNA form, the CDR3 reads TGCGCCAGCAGCCCAGGGGTCTCTGGCTACACCTTC. Its protein product is CASSPGVSGYTF.

A note on this clonotype: This may come from a read error, since a much larger clone is one base off. The chain recombines TRBV20-1 with TRBJ2-1, with D possibly being TRBD1 (5 bases). The germline gives CDR1 DFQATT, CDR2 SNEGSKA (reference sequence). Trimming shortened V by 5 bases and J by 6 bases, and 17 bases separated the two germline ends. The length of the CDR3 is 14 residues. CDR3 coding DNA: TGCAGTGCTGGTCACAGGACGGGCGGCAATGAGCAGTTCTTC. It specifies CSAGHRTGGNEQFF.

This clonotype was detected only a few times. This chain joins TRBV20-1 and TRBJ2-2; possibly TRBD2 for D (5 bases). The germline V gene encodes CDR1 DFQATT and CDR2 SNEGSKA (reference sequence). V lost 3 bases and J 3 bases, leaving 14 bases between the germline ends. The CDR3 is made up of 15 amino acids. The CDR3: CSARAQRKYTGELFF. The CDR3, as DNA: TGCAGTGCTAGGGCCCAGCGGAAGTACACCGGGGAGCTGTTTTTT.

This clonotype was counted only a few times. The J gene is TRBJ2-7, the V gene TRBV20-1, with TRBD1 matching 11 bases. Germline V gene sequence: CDR1 DFQATT, CDR2 SNEGSKA (reference sequence). The CDR3 sequence is 13 residues long. The CDR3 DNA is TGCAGCTCCGGACAGGGGGCTAGGTACGAGCAGTACTTC. It translates to CSSGQGARYEQYF.

The chain recombines TRBV6-2 or TRBV6-3 with TRBJ2-2; D call uncertain. V was pared by 7 bases and J by 3 bases, with 9 bases between. This CDR3 has 13 residues. Germline CDR1 reads MNHEY; CDR2 reads SVGEGT. The CDR3 loop reads CASKARDTGELFF. The CDR3 bases are TGTGCCAGCAAGGCTAGAGACACCGGGGAGCTGTTTTTT.

This clonotype was seen at least ten times. The rearrangement joins TRBV20-1 to TRBJ2-2; D remains unclear. CDR3 length: 14 amino acids. Between the trimmed V and J ends, which lost 3 bases and 2 bases, there was a span of 10 bases. Germline V gene lookup returns CDR1 DFQATT and CDR2 SNEGSKA (reference sequence). In DNA form, the CDR3 reads TGCAGTGCTAGGCAAGCTACTAACACCGGGGAGCTGTTTTTT. Amino acids: CSARQATNTGELFF.

V gene TRBV12-3 or TRBV12-4 combines with J gene TRBJ1-1; tentatively, D is TRBD1 (5 bases). Trimming pared 8 bases from V and 3 bases from J, leaving 16 bases between. CDR3 length: 14 amino acids. CDR3 DNA: TGTGCCAGCGGGAAGGTGGGGGTGGACACTGAAGCTTTCTTT. It yields the protein CASGKVGVDTEAFF.

The table lists this clonotype with many counts. This sequence joins TRBV10-1 and TRBJ2-3; 9 nucleotides line up with TRBD1. Germline assignment: CDR1 WNHNN and CDR2 SYGVQD (reference sequence). After removal of 0 bases from V and 0 bases from J, the junction contained 7 bases not matched to a gene. The CDR3 runs to 18 residues. The CDR3 is CASSESTGGVWSTDTQYF. In DNA form, the CDR3 reads TGCGCCAGCAGTGAGTCGACAGGGGGTGTGTGGAGCACAGATACGCAGTATTTT.

This clonotype was detected ten times or more. The genes are TRBV27 and TRBJ1-2; 10 bases match TRBD1. The germline V gene has CDR1 MNHEY and CDR2 SMNVEV (reference sequence). V trimming: 1 base; J trimming: 0 bases; junction bases outside the gene matches: 5. CDR3 length: 17 residues. CDR3 sequence reads: CASSLFGTGDSNYGYTF. The CDR3 DNA follows: TGTGCCAGCAGTTTATTCGGGACAGGGGACTCTAACTATGGCTACACCTTC.